One and the same sample provided the 27 T cell receptor beta chains below, sequenced in a study of spatial heterogeneity in lung cancer. TCRdb processed the 5' RACE reads anew with MiXCR; each CDR3 protein has one entry. Of about 13,000 distinct CDR3 sequences listed, roughly 5.2% are singletons. Stated time point: sample taken at primary tumor resection. TCRs were sequenced from unsorted whole RNA of tumor, nontumor lung or PBMC. Source: lung tumor tissue, taken at surgery. These TCRs come from a human donor with early-stage non-small cell lung cancer.

About this clonotype: As an off-target read in a library built for alpha chains, this beta chain has a frequency of little significance. The chain couples TRBV20-1 to TRBJ1-5, with 12 nucleotides matching TRBD1. The CDR3 runs 13 residues. Looked up from germline, CDR1 is DFQATT and CDR2 is SNEGSKA (reference sequence). J lost 5 bases, V lost 5 bases, and 1 base had no gene match. As DNA, the CDR3 is TGCAGTGCTGGGACAGGGGGCCATCAGCCCCAGCATTTT. This codes for CSAGTGGHQPQHF.

This clonotype was recorded many times. This beta chain turned up in a library designed for alpha chains; as an off-target read, its abundance says little. The V gene is TRBV5-4, the J gene TRBJ2-3; TRBD2 aligns across 8 bases. Germline V lookup: CDR1 SGHNT, CDR2 YYREEE (reference sequence). The CDR3 extends over 15 amino acids. V lost 5 bases and J lost 2; bases outside the gene matches: 7. The CDR3 reads CASSAGGPHTDTQYF. In DNA, the CDR3 is TGTGCCAGCAGTGCGGGGGGCCCCCACACAGATACGCAGTATTTT.

This clonotype has ten or more counts. This beta chain is off target for a library built for alpha chains, so its abundance means little. The V and J genes are TRBV5-5 and TRBJ1-5; D unclear. CDR1 is SGHKS and CDR2 is YYEKEE in the germline V gene (reference sequence). CDR3 length: 14 amino acids. V lost 2 bases to trimming and J lost 3 bases, with 9 bases between them. The CDR3 loop is CASSFGFSNQPQHF. The DNA of the CDR3 is TGTGCCAGCAGCTTTGGGTTTTCCAATCAGCCCCAGCATTTT.

Ten or more counts support this clonotype. With the library built for alpha chains, this beta chain is off target and its frequency is not meaningful. The V gene is TRBV5-6, the J gene TRBJ1-6; D unclear. This CDR3 contains 12 residues. V lost 0 bases to trimming and J lost 5 bases, with 0 bases between them. Germline CDR1 is SGHDT and CDR2 is YYEEEE. The CDR3: CASSLDNSPLHF. The CDR3 bases are TGTGCCAGCAGCTTGGATAATTCACCCCTCCACTTT.

This clonotype was counted many times. With the library built for alpha chains, this beta chain is off target and its frequency is not meaningful. The gene calls are TRBV11-2 and TRBJ1-2; D gene unclear. Trimming pared 0 bases from V and 7 bases from J, leaving 12 bases between. The CDR3 sequence is 14 residues long. The germline gives CDR1 SGHAT, CDR2 FQNNGV. CDR3 loop: CASSLDVKGLGYTF. CDR3 nucleotides: TGTGCCAGCAGCTTAGATGTGAAGGGCCTTGGCTACACCTTC.

This clonotype was counted ten times or more. This beta chain lies outside the target of a library built for alpha chains; its clone size means little. This chain uses TRBV5-5 with TRBJ2-2; no clear D. Germline V gene sequence: CDR1 SGHKS, CDR2 YYEKEE (reference sequence). The CDR3 has 13 residues. V was cut by 2 bases and J by 6 bases, with 8 bases left in between. This CDR3 reads CASSLGSAGELFF. CDR3 coding DNA: TGTGCCAGCAGCTTAGGAAGCGCCGGGGAGCTGTTTTTT.

In this sample, this clonotype turned up many times. This beta chain is an off-target read within a library intended for alpha chains, so its frequency means little. The V and J genes are TRBV7-9 and TRBJ2-7; the D gene is possibly TRBD2 (6 bases). Trimming took 5 bases from V and 1 from J, leaving 21 bases between them. This CDR3 comprises 17 residues. Germline values: CDR1 SEHNR, CDR2 FQNEAQ (reference sequence). CDR3: CASSGGRLIAVSYEQYV. CDR3 sequence (DNA): TGTGCCAGCAGCGGTGGGAGGTTAATAGCGGTGTCCTACGAGCAGTACGTC.

Many counts were recorded for this clonotype. Little can be read into the size of this beta chain, an off-target read in a library designed for alpha chains. CDR3: CSATQSGNEQFF. The CDR3 bases are TGCAGTGCCACCCAGAGCGGGAATGAGCAGTTCTTC. The chain recombines TRBV20-1 with TRBJ2-1, with D possibly TRBD2 on 6 matching bases. The germline V and J ends were trimmed by 6 bases and 7 bases, with 13 bases remaining between them. The CDR3 is 12 residues long. In germline, CDR1 is DFQATT, CDR2 SNEGSKA (reference sequence).

This clonotype was recorded many times. Since it is a stray read in a library aimed at alpha chains, this beta chain has a size that is not meaningful. The chain joins TRBV5-6 to TRBJ2-6; D remains unclear. V gave up 2 bases and J gave up 1 base, with 4 bases separating them. The CDR3 has 14 amino acids. Germline V lookup: CDR1 SGHDT, CDR2 YYEEEE. CDR3 amino acids: CASSFRSGANVLTF. The CDR3 DNA reads TGTGCCAGCAGCTTCCGGTCTGGGGCCAACGTCCTGACTTTC.

In this sample, this clonotype turned up many times. Being off target in a library aimed at alpha chains, this beta chain has a size of little meaning. V is TRBV12-3 or TRBV12-4 and J is TRBJ1-1; 8 bases map to TRBD1. Losses at the gene ends were 7 bases for V and 0 bases for J; bases not matched to a gene: 7. The CDR3 extends over 15 amino acids. CDR3 sequence reads: CASTGGQGLNTEAFF. The DNA of the CDR3 is TGTGCCAGCACCGGAGGACAGGGACTGAACACTGAAGCTTTCTTT.

This clonotype was found many times. The size of this beta chain means little, since it is a stray read in a library made for alpha chains. The chain combines TRBV7-8 with TRBJ2-5; D unclear. The CDR3 is made up of 14 amino acids. Looked up from germline, CDR1 is SGHVS and CDR2 is FQNEAQ. V was cut by 5 bases and J by 2 bases, with 12 bases left in between. The CDR3 reads CASSPPGSQETQYF. CDR3 sequence (DNA): TGTGCCAGCAGCCCTCCCGGTTCACAAGAGACCCAGTACTTC.

In regard to this clonotype: Because this beta chain is a stray read in a library intended to capture alpha chains, its abundance should not be given much weight. The rearrangement joins TRBV5-4 to TRBJ2-7; perhaps D is TRBD1 or TRBD2 (5 bases each). Deletions cut 0 bases from V and 0 bases from J, with 7 bases between. This CDR3 contains 14 residues. The germline V gene has CDR1 SGHNT and CDR2 YYREEE (reference sequence). CDR3 amino acids: CASSLGGSSYEQYF. For the CDR3, the DNA is TGTGCCAGCAGCTTGGGGGGGAGCTCCTACGAGCAGTACTTC.

In regard to this clonotype: Found in a library prepared for alpha chains, this beta chain is an off-target read, and its abundance has little meaning. V is TRBV11-2 and J is TRBJ2-7; TRBD2 is a possible D gene (7 bases). V lost 5 bases to trimming and J lost 5 bases, with 19 bases between them. The CDR3 is 15 residues long. Germline V CDR1 and CDR2: SGHAT, FQNNGV. The CDR3 loop is CASSGRGRGINEQYF. The CDR3 nucleotides read TGTGCCAGCAGCGGCCGGGGGAGGGGGATCAACGAGCAGTACTTC.

There are many counts of this clonotype. A library prepared for alpha chains yielded this beta chain as an off-target read; its size is of little meaning. This chain links TRBV7-2 with TRBJ2-3, with D uncertain. The CDR3 runs 14 residues. V was pared by 5 bases and J by 11 bases, with 20 bases between. Germline V gives CDR1 SGHTA, CDR2 FQGNSA. CDR3: CASSRRRQPLLQYF. The CDR3 DNA sequence: TGTGCCAGCAGCCGGCGACGGCAGCCTCTTCTGCAGTATTTT.

Many counts were recorded for this clonotype. This beta chain came through as a stray read in a library set up for alpha chains, and its size says little. The CDR3 region is CASSQPGGARTGELFF. CDR3 in DNA: TGCGCCAGCAGCCAACCAGGGGGCGCCAGGACCGGGGAGCTGTTTTTT. The chain has TRBV4-1 and TRBJ2-2; TRBD1 matches at 8 bases. With V trimmed by 2 bases and J by 5 bases, 7 bases remained unmatched. Germline CDR1 and CDR2: MGHRA and YSYEKL. The CDR3 loop spans 16 amino acids.

This clonotype was counted many times. The library was built for alpha chains, so this beta chain is an off-target read and its size means little. The chain is built from TRBV5-1 and TRBJ1-3; perhaps TRBD1 as D (6 bases). The V and J ends lost 2 bases and 2 bases respectively, with 8 bases between them. CDR1 is SGHRS and CDR2 is YFSETQ in the germline V gene. The CDR3 loop spans 14 amino acids. CDR3 coding DNA: TGCGCCAGCAGCTTACAGGGAGCTGGAAACACCATATATTTT. Translating gives CASSLQGAGNTIYF.

This clonotype was seen at least ten times. This beta chain is a stray sequence in a library constructed for alpha chains; its clone size is not meaningful. The chain combines TRBV6-6 with TRBJ2-7; TRBD2 matches 8 bases. With V trimmed by 10 bases and J by 0 bases, 11 bases remained unmatched. Germline assignment: CDR1 MNHNY and CDR2 SVGAGI (reference sequence). The CDR3 is 15 amino acids. The DNA for the CDR3 is TGTGCCACCAACAGGAGCGGGGGACGCTCCTACGAGCAGTACGTC. The encoded protein is CATNRSGGRSYEQYV.

About this clonotype: As an off-target read in a library built for alpha chains, this beta chain has a frequency of little significance. The V and J genes are TRBV2 and TRBJ1-1; D is perhaps TRBD1 (6 bases). The CDR3 extends over 17 amino acids. V lost 4 bases, J lost 0 bases, and 18 bases lay in between. Germline CDR1 and CDR2: SNHLY and FYNNEI. The CDR3 bases are TGTGCCAGCAGTGTAGTGGGGGCGAGGGTTATGAACACTGAAGCTTTCTTT. Translated: CASSVVGARVMNTEAFF.

This clonotype occurred many times. This beta chain lies outside the target of a library built for alpha chains; its clone size means little. CDR3 in DNA: TGCAGTGCTAGAGATGGAACGACCGGGGAGCTGTTTTTT. Protein product: CSARDGTTGELFF. The chain recombines TRBV20-1 with TRBJ2-2, with D hard to call. Per the germline V gene, CDR1 is DFQATT and CDR2 is SNEGSKA (reference sequence). Trimming took 0 bases from V and 5 from J, leaving 7 bases between them. The length of the CDR3 is 13 residues.

This clonotype was recorded many times. This beta chain is an off-target read within a library intended for alpha chains, so its frequency means little. This rearrangement joins TRBV11-1 to TRBJ2-2; the D gene is possibly TRBD1 (5 bases). Deletions cut 3 bases from V and 10 bases from J, with 12 bases between. There are 13 residues in the CDR3. Per the germline V gene, CDR1 is SGHAT and CDR2 is FQDESV (reference sequence). This chain's CDR3 is CASSFGREVELFF. The CDR3 DNA reads TGTGCCAGCAGCTTTGGCAGGGAAGTGGAGCTGTTTTTT.

Regarding this clonotype: Being off target in a library aimed at alpha chains, this beta chain has a size of little meaning. J is TRBJ1-2 and V is TRBV7-6, with no clear D. Germline-derived CDR1 and CDR2 are SGHVS and FNYEAQ. Trimming pared 8 bases from V and 6 bases from J, leaving 16 bases between. CDR3 size: 13 residues. The CDR3 DNA sequence: TGTGCCAGCTCCGATCGCCCCCAGGATGGCTACACCTTC. Translated: CASSDRPQDGYTF.

This clonotype was counted ten times or more. This beta chain slipped into a library made for alpha chains as a stray read, so its size is not meaningful. The CDR3 reads CAISESRTEAFF. The CDR3 coding sequence is TGTGCCATCAGTGAGTCGCGCACTGAAGCTTTCTTT. The chain uses TRBV10-3 and TRBJ1-1; no clear D. V was pared by 0 bases and J by 4 bases, with 3 bases between. Germline loops: CDR1 ENHRY, CDR2 SYGVKD. The CDR3 is made up of 12 amino acids.

This clonotype has at least ten counts. This beta chain is off target for a library built for alpha chains, so its abundance means little. The gene calls are TRBV29-1 and TRBJ2-3, with D perhaps matching TRBD2 (5 bases). CDR1 is SQVTM, CDR2 ANQGSEA, per germline. There are 13 residues in the CDR3. V dropped 4 bases and J dropped 0 bases, with 8 bases sitting between them. Here the CDR3 DNA reads TGCAGCGTTGTTGGCGGGAGCACAGATACGCAGTATTTT. It specifies CSVVGGSTDTQYF.

This clonotype was observed many times. This beta chain is a stray read from a library made for alpha chains; its abundance is not meaningful. V gene TRBV7-2 combines with J gene TRBJ1-3; the match to TRBD1 covers 7 bases. CDR1 is SGHTA, CDR2 FQGNSA, per germline. Trimming cost V 3 bases and J 4 bases; bases outside gene matches: 6. The length of the CDR3 is 15 residues. In nucleotides, the CDR3 is TGTGCCAGCAGCTTGGGACAGTTGGGAGGAAACACCATATATTTT. Its protein is CASSLGQLGGNTIYF.

The table lists this clonotype with many counts. This beta chain lies outside the target of a library built for alpha chains; its clone size means little. The gene calls are TRBV12-3 or TRBV12-4 and TRBJ2-1, with D possibly being TRBD1 (6 bases). The V and J ends lost 4 bases and 7 bases respectively, with 23 bases between them. The length of the CDR3 is 17 residues. The DNA for the CDR3 is TGTGCCAGCAGTTCAGCTCCTGGACAGCCTTATTTTAATGAGCAGTTCTTC. Its translation is CASSSAPGQPYFNEQFF.

This clonotype was picked up many times. Since it is a stray read in a library aimed at alpha chains, this beta chain has a size that is not meaningful. The chain is built from TRBV20-1 and TRBJ1-2; 10 nucleotides agree with TRBD1. Trimming removed 3 bases from V and 6 bases from J; junction bases left unmatched: 10. Per the germline V gene, CDR1 is DFQATT and CDR2 is SNEGSKA (reference sequence). CDR3 length equals 15 residues. CDR3 sequence (DNA): TGCAGTGCTAGCCTATTTACCGGGACAGGGGATGGCTACACCTTC. This gives the protein CSASLFTGTGDGYTF.

This clonotype was counted ten times or more. Little can be read into the size of this beta chain, an off-target read in a library designed for alpha chains. The chain uses TRBV20-1 and TRBJ1-1; D ambiguous. V was clipped by 5 bases and J by 0 bases, with 13 bases between them. This CDR3 spans 14 amino acids. Germline CDR1 reads DFQATT; CDR2 reads SNEGSKA (reference sequence). This CDR3 reads CSAYGRSMNTEAFF. The CDR3 bases are TGCAGTGCTTACGGACGGTCGATGAACACTGAAGCTTTCTTT.